The 2 T cell receptor beta chains reported below all come from one sample, sequenced in a study of patients and donors after allogeneic stem cell transplantation. Via MiXCR, TCRdb re-called the RT-PCR reads, giving one row per CDR3 protein. Among about a million distinct CDR3 sequences listed, over 15% were seen once. The sample was blood, either unsorted or a sorted T cell fraction (not recorded which). The source of these receptors is a human donor who was either an allogeneic HSCT recipient or a stem cell or donor lymphocyte infusion donor (not recorded which). It is not recorded whose cells these are; they may come from a transplant donor.

This clonotype came up a few times. The chain carries TRBV7-2 and TRBJ2-7; tentative D call: TRBD1 (6 bases). This CDR3 is 15 amino acids long. Germline loops: CDR1 SGHTA, CDR2 FQGNSA. V shed 4 bases and J shed 0 bases, with 13 bases lying between them. Here the CDR3 reads CASSSDRTHSYEQYF. CDR3 DNA: TGTGCCAGCAGCTCCGACAGGACCCACTCCTACGAGCAGTACTTC.

Only a few counts were recorded for this clonotype. V usage is TRBV4-3 and J usage is TRBJ1-2; no firm D call. Trimming stripped 0 bases from V and 6 bases from J, with 11 bases between. CDR3 length equals 14 residues. In germline, CDR1 is LGHNA, CDR2 YSLEER. The CDR3 nucleotides are TGCGCCAGCAGCCAAGAAGGATACGAGGATGGCTACACCTTC. This gives the protein CASSQEGYEDGYTF.